This T cell receptor (beta chain) was recovered during a study of blood T cell repertoires in COVID-19. As handled by the study authors: Nucleated cell number was recorded as an estimate derived from reference gene primer amplification. Sequencing was performed with immunoSEQ multiplex PCR; in TCRdb, only in-frame clones are kept and a portion is missing. V and J calls and clone size follow that table, whereas D and trimming were derived from the DNA. The sample holds tens of thousands of clones, approximately 85% seen once. Germline lookup yields CDR1 SGHTA and CDR2 FQGNSA. V was shortened by 1 base and J by 3 bases, with 4 bases between the two germline ends. The CDR3 is 13 residues long.

The sample taken for sequencing was peripheral blood. The chain joins TRBV7-2 to TRBJ1-5, with D unclear. The receptor was isolated from a man in his fifties or sixties with active COVID-19. In DNA, the CDR3 is TGTGCCAGCAGCTTAGGCGTCAATCAGCCCCAGCATTTT. Its protein is CASSLGVNQPQHF.